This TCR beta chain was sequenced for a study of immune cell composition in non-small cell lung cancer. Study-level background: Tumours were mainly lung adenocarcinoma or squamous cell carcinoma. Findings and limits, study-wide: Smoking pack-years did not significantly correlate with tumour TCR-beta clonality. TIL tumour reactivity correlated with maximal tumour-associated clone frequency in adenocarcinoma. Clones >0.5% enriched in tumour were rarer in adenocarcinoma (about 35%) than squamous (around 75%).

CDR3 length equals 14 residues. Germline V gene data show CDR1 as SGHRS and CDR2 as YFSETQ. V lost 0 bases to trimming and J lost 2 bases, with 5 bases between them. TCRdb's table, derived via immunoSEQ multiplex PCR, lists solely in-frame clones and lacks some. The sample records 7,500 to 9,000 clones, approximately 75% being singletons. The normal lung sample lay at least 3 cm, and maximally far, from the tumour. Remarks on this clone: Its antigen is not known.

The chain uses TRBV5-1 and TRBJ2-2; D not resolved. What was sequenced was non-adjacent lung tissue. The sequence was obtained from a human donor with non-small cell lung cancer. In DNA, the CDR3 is TGCGCCAGCAGCTTGGACCCTAACACCGGGGAGCTGTTTTTT. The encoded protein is CASSLDPNTGELFF.